This T cell receptor (beta chain) was identified in a study of blood T cell repertoires in COVID-19. Study details: Sources were T cells, B-cell-depleted T cells, or PBMCs; the material itself was cDNA or gDNA.

This CDR3 is built from 20 residues. Per the germline V gene, CDR1 is SGHRS and CDR2 is YFSETQ. The ends lost 0 bases at V and 4 bases at J; junction bases unmatched: 11. Profiling relied on immunoSEQ multiplex PCR, and the TCRdb table lists in-frame clones only, not all of them. The data show 65,000 to 90,000 clones, roughly 88% seen once. This receptor was obtained from a man at least 80 years old with active or convalescent COVID-19. The rearrangement joins TRBV5-1 to TRBJ2-2; TRBD2 agrees at 14 bases. Material for sequencing was peripheral blood. The CDR3 DNA is TGCGCCAGCAGCTTGGCCGTTCCCAGACTAGCGGGAGGGCGCACCGGGGAGCTGTTTTTT. This translates into CASSLAVPRLAGGRTGELFF.